Presented here are 10 T cell receptor beta chains from one specimen sequenced in a study of OX40 agonist ivuxolimab in advanced cancers. Clones were sequenced by immunoSEQ multiplex PCR, and TCRdb holds only the in-frame ones, with some missing. The sample lists approximately 64,000 clones; approximately 80% were seen once. The starting material was CD4+ or CD8+ T cells sorted from blood, obtained in a trial of the OX40 agonist ivuxolimab. The receptors here all came from an adult with an advanced solid tumor such as melanoma, head and neck, liver or kidney cancer.

A few counts support this clone. V gene TRBV7-9 combines with J gene TRBJ2-5, with TRBD1 matching 7 bases. Trimming at V came to 3 bases and at J to 4 bases, leaving 5 bases not matched to a gene. Per germline, CDR1 SEHNR and CDR2 FQNEAQ (reference sequence). This CDR3 has 14 residues. The CDR3 nucleotides are TGTGCCAGCAGCTTTCAGACAGGGAGAGAGACCCAGTACTTC. It yields the protein CASSFQTGRETQYF.

The CDR3 nucleotides are TGTGCCAGCAGTGAATACCGGGTAAATGAAAAACTGTTTTTT. This translates into CASSEYRVNEKLFF. V gene TRBV6-1 combines with J gene TRBJ1-4; D gene ambiguous. The V gene lost 2 bases and the J gene lost 5 bases, with 9 bases spanning the gap. The CDR3 is 14 residues long. Germline CDR1 and CDR2: MNHNS and SASEGT.

This rearrangement joins TRBV19 to TRBJ2-3; no clear D gene. Germline V gene sequence: CDR1 LNHDA, CDR2 SQIVND (reference sequence). This CDR3 has 14 residues. V was clipped by 7 bases and J by 2 bases, with 13 bases between them. CDR3 protein: CASTADGLTDTQYF. The CDR3 bases are TGTGCCAGTACCGCCGATGGGCTCACAGATACGCAGTATTTT.

This sequence joins TRBV20-1 and TRBJ2-5; D is ambiguous. The assigned J gene may be wrong: the sequence end matches TRBJ2-7 better. Germline V gene data show CDR1 as DFQATT and CDR2 as SNEGSKA (reference sequence). The CDR3 has 10 amino acids. CDR3 in DNA: TGCAGTGCTATGGTTAACGAGCAGTACTTC. This sequence encodes CSAMVNEQYF.

The V call is TRBV7-9, the J call TRBJ2-1; D remains unclear. CDR3 length: 15 residues. V was clipped by 6 bases and J by 6 bases, with 18 bases between them. Germline CDR1 is SEHNR and CDR2 is FQNEAQ (reference sequence). The CDR3 here is CASSQSRRVFNEQFF. The CDR3 region has the DNA TGTGCCAGCAGTCAAAGTAGGAGAGTATTCAATGAGCAGTTCTTC.

This chain connects TRBV10-3 to TRBJ1-5; D may be TRBD1 (6 bases). This CDR3 is 13 amino acids long. V shed 4 bases and J shed 7 bases, with 11 bases lying between them. From germline, CDR1 is ENHRY and CDR2 SYGVKD. CDR3 DNA sequence: TGTGCCATCAGTGGGGGGGCTCGGCAGCCCCAGCATTTT. As protein: CAISGGARQPQHF.

V and J are TRBV29-1 and TRBJ1-1, with TRBD1 as a possible D gene (5 bases). The CDR3 runs to 14 residues. CDR1 and CDR2 from the germline V gene are SQVTM and ANQGSEA. V was trimmed by 4 bases and J by 0 bases, leaving 12 bases between them. The CDR3 DNA follows: TGCAGCGTTGTACGCGGGGGGATGAACACTGAAGCTTTCTTT. Protein: CSVVRGGMNTEAFF.

V and J are TRBV2 and TRBJ1-2, with TRBD1 as a possible D gene (6 bases). The CDR3 contains 13 residues. Deletions cut 7 bases from V and 6 bases from J, with 15 bases between. Germline V lookup: CDR1 SNHLY, CDR2 FYNNEI. CDR3 nucleotides: TGTGCCAGCATGAGGGGGGGCCTCAATGGCTACACCTTC. Translating it yields CASMRGGLNGYTF.

This chain uses TRBV6-5 with TRBJ2-7; TRBD1 matches 8 bases. J lost 6 bases, V lost 2 bases, and 9 bases had no gene match. The CDR3 has 15 amino acids. Per germline, CDR1 MNHEY and CDR2 SVGAGI. The CDR3 region has the DNA TGTGCCAGCAGTTACCGACCAGGGGGCGAGGGCGAGCAGTACTTC. It codes for CASSYRPGGEGEQYF.

V is TRBV15 and J is TRBJ2-5; D remains ambiguous. V was trimmed by 3 bases and J by 7 bases, leaving 15 bases between them. This CDR3 has 14 residues. The V gene's germline CDR1 is LNHNV and CDR2 YYDKDF (reference sequence). CDR3 protein: CATSSTRSAGTQYF. In nucleotides, the CDR3 is TGTGCCACCAGCAGCACCCGGTCCGCCGGGACCCAGTACTTC.